This T cell receptor beta chain was sequenced in a study of shared clonotypes between healthy human individuals. Findings of the study overall: Limited genetic and exposure-history diversity came from having few donors.

Germline V gives CDR1 SGHVS, CDR2 FQNEAQ. V was pared by 0 bases and J by 3 bases, with 8 bases between. The CDR3 sequence is 14 residues long. Comments on this clone: The antigen remains undetermined.

The assay was immunoSEQ multiplex PCR, and TCRdb's table has in-frame clones only and misses some. In the table there are about 2.4 million clones, roughly nine tenths of which are singletons. The chain uses TRBV7-8 and TRBJ1-2; D unresolved. This TCR came from a man between 18 and 35 years old in good health. Sample: naive CD4+ T cells sorted from blood. Subset specified: CD45RA+ positively selected. The CDR3 sequence: CASSLALADYGYTF. CDR3 DNA: TGTGCCAGCAGCTTAGCGCTCGCCGACTATGGCTACACCTTC. The full variable domain, rest sourced from reference TRBV7-8 and TRBJ1-2, is GAGVSQSPRYKVAKRGQDVALRCDPISGHVSLFWYQQALGQGPEFLTYFQNEAQLDKSGLPSDRFFAERPEGSVSTLKIQRTQQEDSAVYLCASSLALADYGYTFGSGTRLTVV.